These T cell receptor beta chains were read from a single sample in a study of blood T cells in healthy people across ages. TCRdb reprocessed the 5' RACE reads with MiXCR, giving one entry per CDR3 protein. The sample lists over a million distinct CDR3 sequences, approximately 43% seen once, with over 3.5% in the top ten. Sequencing was carried out using blood. All receptors derive from a woman younger than 35 in good health. The CDR3 runs from the conserved cysteine through the conserved F or W. The D gene is left open where the match is weak. Size is omitted from some rows. Given values are once, few, many or a class for expanded clones.

abundance	v_gene	d_gene	j_gene	CDR3nt	CDR3aa
.	TRBV9	TRBD1	TRBJ2-5	TGTGCCGGCAGCGTAGTAACAGGGGGTAGGGAGACCCAGTACTTC	CAGSVVTGGRETQYF
many	TRBV20-1	.	TRBJ1-2	TGCAGTGCCACCGTCGACGGCTATGGCTACACCTTC	CSATVDGYGYTF
.	TRBV2	.	TRBJ2-5	TGTGCCAGCAGTGACCCTCGGGACTCCCAAGAGACCCAGTACTTC	CASSDPRDSQETQYF
.	TRBV6-5	.	TRBJ1-3	TGTGCCAGCAGTAGAACGGACGGGCACTGGGGGAACACCATATATTTT	CASSRTDGHWGNTIYF
.	TRBV29-1	.	TRBJ2-1	TGCAGCGTTGCCCGGGGGAACTACAATGAGCAGTTCTTC	CSVARGNYNEQFF
once	TRBV2	.	TRBJ2-3	TGTGCCAGCAGTGAAGGAGAAGATACGCAGTATTTT	CASSEGEDTQYF
.	TRBV27	TRBD1	TRBJ1-1	TGTGCCAGCTGGGGGACAGCTATGAACACTGAAGCTTTCTTT	CASWGTAMNTEAFF
few	TRBV7-9	.	TRBJ2-1	TGTGCCAGCCTCCTTAGGGCTGGCTACAATGAGCAGTTCTTC	CASLLRAGYNEQFF
many	TRBV6-2/TRBV6-3	.	TRBJ2-6	TGTGCCAGCAGCGACACCAACTCTGGGGCCAACGTCCTGACTTTC	CASSDTNSGANVLTF
.	TRBV20-1	TRBD2	TRBJ2-7	TGCAGTGCTAGAGACCCGGGACTAGCGGGAGCCGAGCAGTACTTC	CSARDPGLAGAEQYF
.	TRBV29-1	.	TRBJ1-1	TGCAGCGTGGCCACTAGGGTGAACACTGAAGCTTTCTTT	CSVATRVNTEAFF
few	TRBV3-1	TRBD2	TRBJ2-1	TGTGCCAGCGAGCTAGCGGGAGCATTTGAGCAGTTCTTC	CASELAGAFEQFF
.	TRBV11-2	.	TRBJ2-7	TGTGCCAGCAGCCTACAAGGCGGGGTCCTCTCCGAGCAGTACTTC	CASSLQGGVLSEQYF
.	TRBV2	.	TRBJ1-4	TGTGCCAGCACTGGGAGTTCACGAAAACTGTTTTTT	CASTGSSRKLFF
.	TRBV11-2	TRBD2	TRBJ2-5	TGTGCCAGCAGCCCTACTAGCGGGGGAAACAATGAGCAGTACTTC	CASSPTSGGNNEQYF
.	TRBV6-2/TRBV6-3	TRBD2	TRBJ2-3	TGTGCCAGCAGTTACGACGACAGCGGGATAGATACGCAGTATTTT	CASSYDDSGIDTQYF
.	TRBV3-1	.	TRBJ1-5	TGTGCCAGCAGCCAGAGGGCAGAGGAAAAGCCCCAGCATTTT	CASSQRAEEKPQHF
.	TRBV4-3	.	TRBJ1-6	TGCGCCAGCAGCCAAGATCCCCCAGTTTCCTATAATTCACCCCTCCACTTT	CASSQDPPVSYNSPLHF
.	TRBV5-1	TRBD2	TRBJ2-1	TGCGCCGGCAGCTTCTTTCAAGCGGGGGGAAAAAATGAGCAGTTCTTC	CAGSFFQAGGKNEQFF
few	TRBV20-1	.	TRBJ1-6	TGCAGTGCTAGGGGTGCCGGGCGGGAAAATTCACCCCTCCACTTT	CSARGAGRENSPLHF
.	TRBV6-6	TRBD1	TRBJ1-2	TGTGCCAGCAGTTACGGGCCCAGGGGGCCCTATGGCTACACCTTC	CASSYGPRGPYGYTF
.	TRBV5-1	TRBD1	TRBJ2-4	TGCGCCAGCAGCTTGGCCAATGCCGGGACAGGGGAGGACATTCAGTACTTC	CASSLANAGTGEDIQYF
.	TRBV20-1	.	TRBJ1-1	TGCAGTGCTAGAGATCGGGGAGGGAACACTGAAGCTTTCTTT	CSARDRGGNTEAFF
few	TRBV3-1	TRBD1	TRBJ1-6	TGTGCCAGCAGCCAAGCAGGGGGGAGCTCCTATAATTCACCCCTCCACTTT	CASSQAGGSSYNSPLHF
few	TRBV4-3	.	TRBJ2-4	TGCGCCAGCAGCCAAGATGGGGCGGGCTGGGGAAGAAACATTCAGTACTTC	CASSQDGAGWGRNIQYF
once	TRBV5-5	.	TRBJ2-5	TGTGCCAGCAGCACGACTATTCGCAATGAGCAGTACTTC	CASSTTIRNEQYF
.	TRBV4-2	.	TRBJ1-5	TGTGCCAGCAGCCAAGATCCCTGGGAGAATCAGCCCCAGCATTTT	CASSQDPWENQPQHF
.	TRBV9	.	TRBJ1-2	TGTGCCAGCAGCGTAGGAATCGACGCCGGAGGCTACACCTTC	CASSVGIDAGGYTF
few	TRBV6-2/TRBV6-3	TRBD1	TRBJ1-2	TGTGCCAGCAGTGGGACAGGGGGCGGAAACTATGGCTACACCTTC	CASSGTGGGNYGYTF
.	TRBV19	.	TRBJ2-7	TGTGCCAGTAGTATACGGACGCGGGGCTACGAGCAGTACTTC	CASSIRTRGYEQYF
.	TRBV12-3/TRBV12-4	.	TRBJ2-7	TGTGCCAGCAGGGTAACTTATGAGCAGTACTTC	CASRVTYEQYF
.	TRBV4-3	.	TRBJ1-1	TGCGCCAGCAGCCTCCATGAGGGTGCGAACACTGAAGCTTTCTTT	CASSLHEGANTEAFF
.	TRBV27	.	TRBJ2-7	TGTGCCAGCAGTTTTGCTGGAACCCCCTACGAGCAGTACTTC	CASSFAGTPYEQYF
few	TRBV6-6	TRBD1	TRBJ2-7	TGTGCCAGCAGTTACCCCGGACAGGGGTCATCCGAGCAGTACTTC	CASSYPGQGSSEQYF
.	TRBV3-1	.	TRBJ2-5	TGTGCCAGCAGCCAGTTCCCCGGAGAGACCCAGTACTTC	CASSQFPGETQYF
.	TRBV3-1	.	TRBJ2-1	TGTGCCAGCAGCAACGGATACAATGAGCAGTTCTTC	CASSNGYNEQFF
few	TRBV27	.	TRBJ1-2	TGTGCCAGCAGTAAGACAGGTCCTAACTATGGCTACACCTTC	CASSKTGPNYGYTF
.	TRBV29-1	TRBD1	TRBJ2-2	TGCAGCGCCCGGACAGGGAGGTATTCCGGGGAGCTGTTTTTT	CSARTGRYSGELFF
.	TRBV20-1	TRBD1	TRBJ1-1	TGCAGTGCTACCCTAAGACAGGGGAAGAATGAAGCTTTCTTT	CSATLRQGKNEAFF